The entry that follows covers one T cell receptor (beta chain) sequence. Antigen: not known. Trimming took 5 bases from V and 4 from J; bases not matched to a gene: 6. CDR1 and CDR2 (germline): SEHNR, FQNEAQ (reference sequence). CDR3 length equals 14 residues. These data come from a study of cytomegalovirus exposure and HLA in healthy donors. Primers: 60 Vbeta forward and 13 Jbeta reverse. Method: immunoSEQ multiplex PCR; TCRdb's copy keeps in-frame clones and lacks some. The sample consists of roughly 130,000 clones, roughly 80% of them appearing once. Study findings and constraints: Some V segments, including TRBV6-2 and TRBV6-3, were excluded as indistinguishable.

The origin of this receptor is a woman aged 35 to 49 in good health and CMV-seronegative. The chain employs TRBV7-9 and TRBJ1-1; 8 nucleotides line up with TRBD1. Sequencing input: PBMCs. CDR3 amino acids: CASSPTGVGTEAFF. The CDR3 coding sequence is TGTGCCAGCAGCCCGACAGGGGTGGGCACTGAAGCTTTCTTT.